This TCR beta chain was sequenced for a study of control samples from healthy donors and cancer patients. The ends were cut back, 2 bases at V and 0 bases at J, with 13 bases in the middle. There are 17 residues in the CDR3. The germline CDR1 and CDR2 sequences are LGHDT and YNNKEL (reference sequence). Clones were read by immunoSEQ multiplex PCR, and TCRdb kept only the in-frame ones, dropping some. The sample lists over 80,000 clones; over 60% were seen once. The sequencing sample was made of blood. The sequence was obtained from a woman between 25 and 40 years old in good health. The genes are TRBV3-1 (or the pseudogene TRBV3-2) and TRBJ1-4; D remains unclear. The CDR3 reads CASSQNAGSATNEKLFF. The DNA for the CDR3 is TGTGCCAGCAGCCAAAACGCTGGCAGCGCAACTAATGAAAAACTGTTTTTT.